This passage covers 21 T cell receptor beta chains from one sample sequenced in a study of blood T cell repertoires in COVID-19. Clones were read by immunoSEQ multiplex PCR, and TCRdb kept only the in-frame ones, dropping some. The sample lists roughly 340,000 clones; 75% to 90% were seen once. The source material was PBMCs or T cells enriched from blood (not recorded which). The receptors stem from a man aged 18 to 35 who had recovered from COVID-19.

The chain carries TRBV2 and TRBJ2-2; a weak D match, TRBD1 (5 bases). The germline gives CDR1 SNHLY, CDR2 FYNNEI. Trimming left V 3 bases short and J 4 bases short, with 18 bases between. The CDR3 loop spans 17 amino acids. The CDR3 sequence is CASSEPSTGLGTGELFF. The CDR3 bases are TGTGCCAGCAGTGAGCCTAGTACAGGTCTTGGCACCGGGGAGCTGTTTTTT.

This clone was recorded a few times. V usage is TRBV29-1 and J usage is TRBJ2-5; 8 bases map to TRBD1. The CDR3 runs to 10 residues. The junction had 5 bases not matched to a gene; V was cut back by 7 bases and J by 10 bases. CDR1 and CDR2 (germline): SQVTM, ANQGSEA. The CDR3: CSAGGRDQYF. The CDR3 region has the DNA TGCAGCGCAGGGGGCAGGGACCAGTACTTC. Full variable domain (missing parts from reference TRBV29-1 and TRBJ2-5): SAVISQKPSRDICQRGTSLTIQCQVDSQVTMMFWYRQQPGQSLTLIATANQGSEATYESGFVIDKFPISRPNLTFSTLTVSNMSPEDSSIYLCSAGGRDQYFGPGTRLLVL.

The chain combines TRBV20-1 with TRBJ2-1, with 7 bases that match TRBD2. The CDR3 runs 16 residues. Germline V CDR1 and CDR2: DFQATT, SNEGSKA (reference sequence). Losses at the gene ends were 3 bases for V and 5 bases for J; bases not matched to a gene: 13. The CDR3 nucleotides are TGCAGTGCTAGTGGGATGGCGGGGGAGAATCACAATGAGCAGTTCTTC. It translates to CSASGMAGENHNEQFF.

The V call is TRBV5-5, the J call TRBJ1-4, with D tentatively TRBD1 (5 bases). The CDR3 has 13 residues. V was shortened by 0 bases and J by 10 bases, with 10 bases between the two germline ends. Germline V gene lookup returns CDR1 SGHKS and CDR2 YYEKEE (reference sequence). CDR3 nucleotide sequence: TGTGCCAGCAGCTTGGAGTGGGGGGGAAAACTGTTTTTT. Translating it yields CASSLEWGGKLFF.

V is TRBV19 and J is TRBJ1-1, with TRBD1 matching over 7 bases. The CDR3 has 15 amino acids. Losses at the gene ends were 4 bases for V and 0 bases for J; bases not matched to a gene: 5. Germline V gives CDR1 LNHDA, CDR2 SQIVND (reference sequence). CDR3 protein: CASSSWTGVNTEAFF. The CDR3 DNA reads as TGTGCCAGTAGTAGCTGGACAGGAGTGAACACTGAAGCTTTCTTT. Drawing the rest from reference TRBV19 and TRBJ1-1, the complete variable domain is DGGITQSPKYLFRKEGQNVTLSCEQNLNHDAMYWYRQDPGQGLRLIYYSQIVNDFQKGDIAEGYSVSREKKESFPLTVTSAQKNPTAFYLCASSSWTGVNTEAFFGQGTRLTVV.

The chain links TRBV5-3 to TRBJ2-3; 15 nucleotides line up with TRBD2. TRBV5-3 is an ORF; its function is uncertain. This CDR3 is 19 amino acids long. V dropped 3 bases and J dropped 0; count of bases not matched to a gene: 8. CDR3 DNA: TGTGCCAGAAGCTATCCGGGACTAGCGGGGGGAGGGAGCACAGATACGCAGTATTTT. Translating gives CARSYPGLAGGGSTDTQYF.

The gene calls are TRBV12-3 or TRBV12-4 and TRBJ2-7; the D gene is possibly TRBD1 (5 bases). With 4 bases removed from V and 2 bases from J, the gap between germline ends came to 9 bases. This CDR3 has 13 amino acids. This CDR3 reads CASSSRGAYEQYF. CDR3 in DNA: TGTGCCAGCAGTTCAAGGGGCGCCTACGAGCAGTACTTC.

This clone was found once. Its ends do not fully match the called genes, so a read error is possible. J is TRBJ1-4 and V is TRBV27; tentatively, D is TRBD1 (5 bases). This CDR3 contains 15 residues. Germline V gene lookup returns CDR1 MNHEY and CDR2 SMNVEV (reference sequence). CDR3 DNA: TGTGCCAACAGTTTATTCAGGACATCAAATGAAAAACTGTTTTTT. Its translation: CANSLFRTSNEKLFF. Complete variable domain (other parts from reference TRBV27 and TRBJ1-4): EAQVTQNPRYLITVTGKKLTVTCSQNMNHEYMSWYRQDPGLGLRQIYYSMNVEVTDKGDVPEGYKVSRKEKRNFPLILESPSPNQTSLYFCANSLFRTSNEKLFFGSGTQLSVL.

In regard to this clone: The sample has other DNA sequences that encode this CDR3 too. The chain combines TRBV3-1 (or the pseudogene TRBV3-2) with TRBJ2-7; D gene ambiguous. V lost 1 base to trimming and J lost 1 base, with 2 bases between them. This CDR3 is built from 12 residues. Germline V CDR1 and CDR2: LGHDT, YNNKEL (reference sequence). The CDR3 here is CASSQASYEQYF. The CDR3 DNA follows: TGTGCCAGCAGCCAAGCGTCCTACGAGCAGTACTTC.

The rearrangement links TRBV3-1 (or the pseudogene TRBV3-2) to TRBJ2-7; no clear D. Per germline, CDR1 LGHDT and CDR2 YNNKEL (reference sequence). The CDR3 covers 14 residues. Between the trimmed V and J ends, which lost 4 bases and 6 bases, there was a span of 16 bases. CDR3: CASSPLRSSGEQYF. In DNA, the CDR3 is TGTGCCAGCAGCCCTCTTAGGAGTAGTGGCGAGCAGTACTTC.

CDR3 nucleotide sequence: TGTGCCAGCAGTACCACGGGGGGTACTGAAGCTTTCTTT. This codes for CASSTTGGTEAFF. The chain couples TRBV9 to TRBJ1-1; maybe TRBD1 (5 bases). Deletions cut 5 bases from V and 5 bases from J, with 13 bases between. The length of the CDR3 is 13 residues. Per the germline V gene, CDR1 is SGDLS and CDR2 is YYNGEE. Combining the CDR3 with reference TRBV9 and TRBJ1-1 gives the whole variable domain DSGVTQTPKHLITATGQRVTLRCSPRSGDLSVYWYQQSLDQGLQFLIQYYNGEERAKGNILERFSAQQFPDLHSELNLSSLELGDSALYFCASSTTGGTEAFFGQGTRLTVV.

The rearrangement uses TRBV3-1 (or the pseudogene TRBV3-2) and TRBJ2-1, with 12 bases that match TRBD2. From germline, CDR1 is LGHDT and CDR2 YNNKEL (reference sequence). This CDR3 has 16 amino acids. V was clipped by 4 bases and J by 5 bases; unmatched bases: 6. Here the CDR3 DNA reads TGTGCCAGCAGCCCCCTAGGACTAGCGGGAAACAATGAGCAGTTCTTC. Amino acids: CASSPLGLAGNNEQFF.

This clone has just one count. This chain links TRBV7-2 with TRBJ1-2, with D unresolved. There are 15 residues in the CDR3. Between the trimmed V and J ends, which lost 5 bases and 6 bases, there was a span of 19 bases. CDR1 SGHTA and CDR2 FQGNSA come from the germline V gene. CDR3 region: CASSLRRGSGNGYTF. CDR3 nucleotides: TGTGCCAGCAGCCTAAGACGGGGTAGTGGGAATGGCTACACCTTC.

This rearrangement joins TRBV27 to TRBJ1-2, with 9 bases identical to TRBD1. CDR1 MNHEY and CDR2 SMNVEV come from the germline V gene (reference sequence). The V and J ends lost 8 bases and 2 bases, in that order; junction bases with no gene match: 9. CDR3 length: 15 amino acids. CDR3 amino acids: CASALSGTGNYGYTF. The CDR3 nucleotides read TGTGCCAGCGCCCTCTCCGGGACAGGGAACTATGGCTACACCTTC.

The chain recombines TRBV5-1 with TRBJ2-5; 7 nucleotides align to TRBD2. V shed 0 bases, J shed 1 base, and the junction held 12 bases outside the gene matches. Germline V gene lookup returns CDR1 SGHRS and CDR2 YFSETQ. This CDR3 spans 18 amino acids. The CDR3 loop is CASSLGGGSYLSQETQYF. CDR3 DNA sequence: TGCGCCAGCAGCTTGGGCGGGGGTTCGTATTTATCCCAAGAGACCCAGTACTTC.

The chain joins TRBV4-3 to TRBJ1-2; no definite D call. The CDR3 is 13 amino acids. Trimming removed 4 bases at V and 7 bases at J, with 13 bases between. Germline V CDR1 and CDR2: LGHNA, YSLEER. CDR3 region: CASSPEPSGGYTF. The CDR3 region has the DNA TGCGCCAGCAGCCCTGAACCCTCGGGTGGCTACACCTTC.

The table lists this clone with a few counts. The rearrangement uses TRBV7-2 and TRBJ2-1; possibly TRBD1 for D (6 bases). The CDR3 runs 18 residues. V lost 1 base and J 4 bases, leaving 20 bases between the germline ends. Germline V gene sequence: CDR1 SGHTA, CDR2 FQGNSA. The DNA for the CDR3 is TGTGCCAGCAGCTTAGGGTCCGGGACACGAAGAGGGTACAATGAGCAGTTCTTC. Its translation: CASSLGSGTRRGYNEQFF.

This rearrangement joins TRBV5-1 to TRBJ1-2; 7 nucleotides match TRBD1. Germline CDR1 reads SGHRS; CDR2 reads YFSETQ. The V gene end was trimmed by 0 bases and the J gene end by 8 bases; junction bases not matched to a gene: 4. The CDR3 runs 13 residues. The DNA of the CDR3 is TGCGCCAGCAGCTTGGTAACAGGGGAAGGCTACACCTTC. It yields the protein CASSLVTGEGYTF.

The chain joins TRBV28 to TRBJ2-7, with 8 bases lining up with TRBD1. Germline V gene data show CDR1 as MDHEN and CDR2 as SYDVKM. The length of the CDR3 is 18 residues. Unmatched junction bases numbered 17, after V lost 5 bases and J lost 2 bases. The CDR3 loop is CASSPLWVGQVIAYEQYF. The CDR3 DNA follows: TGTGCCAGCAGTCCCCTATGGGTGGGACAGGTTATCGCCTACGAGCAGTACTTC.

CDR3 loop: CASSRQQSGTNLNEQFF. Here the CDR3 DNA reads TGTGCCAGCAGCAGACAGCAGAGCGGGACGAACCTAAATGAGCAGTTCTTC. The chain has TRBV21-1 and TRBJ2-1; the table's D gene call, TRBD2, was not cross checked with the DNA. TRBV21-1 corresponds to a pseudogene. This CDR3 spans 17 amino acids.

This sequence joins TRBV28 and TRBJ1-4, with 7 bases that match TRBD1. The CDR3 runs to 14 residues. J lost 10 bases, V lost 7 bases, and 12 bases had no gene match. The germline V gene encodes CDR1 MDHEN and CDR2 SYDVKM. The CDR3 bases are TGTGCCAGCATTAATCCCGAGGGGGCGGGAAAACTGTTTTTT. It encodes CASINPEGAGKLFF.